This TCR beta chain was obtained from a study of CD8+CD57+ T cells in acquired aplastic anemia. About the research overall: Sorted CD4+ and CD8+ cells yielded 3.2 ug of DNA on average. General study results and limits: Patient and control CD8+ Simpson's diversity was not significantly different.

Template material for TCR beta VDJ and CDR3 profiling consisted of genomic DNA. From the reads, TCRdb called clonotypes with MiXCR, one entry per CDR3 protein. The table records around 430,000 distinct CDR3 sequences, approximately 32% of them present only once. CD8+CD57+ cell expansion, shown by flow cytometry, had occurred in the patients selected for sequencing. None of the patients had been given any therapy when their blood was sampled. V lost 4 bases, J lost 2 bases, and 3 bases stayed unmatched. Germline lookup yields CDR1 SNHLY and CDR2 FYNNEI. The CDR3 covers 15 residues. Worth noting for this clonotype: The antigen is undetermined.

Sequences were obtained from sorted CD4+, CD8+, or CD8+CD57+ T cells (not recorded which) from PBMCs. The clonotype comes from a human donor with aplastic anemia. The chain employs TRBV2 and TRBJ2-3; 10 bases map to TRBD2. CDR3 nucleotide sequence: TGTGCCAGCAGTGTCGGGACTAGCGACACAGATACGCAGTATTTT. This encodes CASSVGTSDTDTQYF.